The source of this T cell receptor (beta chain) is a study of cytomegalovirus exposure and HLA in healthy donors. With 60 Vbeta and 13 Jbeta primers, the PCR was carried out. Produced via immunoSEQ multiplex PCR; TCRdb's table is partial and in-frame only. The sample comprises about 190,000 clones, roughly 80% of which are singletons, and approximately 2% rests with the top ten. The CDR3 sequence is 16 residues long. Germline V gene sequence: CDR1 SNHLY, CDR2 FYNNEI. With 5 bases clipped from V and 7 bases from J, the junction kept 13 bases outside the gene matches. The chain employs TRBV2 and TRBJ1-5; TRBD1 matches at 8 bases. The sample consisted of PBMCs. The receptor comes from a woman aged 25 to 39 in good health and CMV-seropositive. CDR3 bases: TGTGCCAGCAGTACGGACAGGGCCCGGGGTGACCAGCCCCAGCATTTT. Its protein product is CASSTDRARGDQPQHF. Full variable domain (outside the CDR3, taken from reference TRBV2 and TRBJ1-5): EPEVTQTPSHQVTQMGQEVILRCVPISNHLYFYWYRQILGQKVEFLVSFYNNEISEKSEIFDDQFSVERPDGSNFTLKIRSTKLEDSAMYFCASSTDRARGDQPQHFGDGTRLSIL.